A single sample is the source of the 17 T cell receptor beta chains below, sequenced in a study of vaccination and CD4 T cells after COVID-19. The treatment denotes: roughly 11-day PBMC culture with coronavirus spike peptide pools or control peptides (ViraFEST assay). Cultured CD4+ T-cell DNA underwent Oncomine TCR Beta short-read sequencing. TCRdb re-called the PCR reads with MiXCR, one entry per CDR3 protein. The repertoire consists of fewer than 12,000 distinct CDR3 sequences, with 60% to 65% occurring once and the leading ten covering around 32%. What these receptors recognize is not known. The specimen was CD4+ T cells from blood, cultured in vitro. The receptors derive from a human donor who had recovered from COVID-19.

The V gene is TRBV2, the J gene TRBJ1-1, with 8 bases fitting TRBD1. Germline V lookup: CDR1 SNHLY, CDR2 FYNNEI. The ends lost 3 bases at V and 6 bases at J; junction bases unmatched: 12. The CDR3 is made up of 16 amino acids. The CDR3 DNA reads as TGTGCCAGCAGTGATGGACAGGGATTAGCAGGAGCTGAAGCTTTCTTT. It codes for CASSDGQGLAGAEAFF. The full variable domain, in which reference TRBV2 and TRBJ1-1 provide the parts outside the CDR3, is EPEVTQTPSHQVTQMGQEVILRCVPISNHLYFYWYRQILGQKVEFLVSFYNNEISEKSEIFDDQFSVERPDGSNFTLKIRSTKLEDSAMYFCASSDGQGLAGAEAFFGQGTRLTVV.

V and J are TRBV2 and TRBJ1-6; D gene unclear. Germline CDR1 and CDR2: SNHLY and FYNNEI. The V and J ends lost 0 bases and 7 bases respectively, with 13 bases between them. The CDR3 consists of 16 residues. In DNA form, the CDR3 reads TGTGCCAGCAGTGAAGCGCGGCGGGCGGGCAATTCACCCCTCCACTTT. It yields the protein CASSEARRAGNSPLHF.

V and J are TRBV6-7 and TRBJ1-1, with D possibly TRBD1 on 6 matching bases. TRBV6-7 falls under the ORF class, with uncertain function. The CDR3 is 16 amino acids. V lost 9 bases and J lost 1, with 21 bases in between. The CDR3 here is CARGGGGSARNTEAFF. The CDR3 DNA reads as TGTGCCAGGGGGGGCGGGGGTTCGGCTCGGAACACTGAAGCTTTCTTT.

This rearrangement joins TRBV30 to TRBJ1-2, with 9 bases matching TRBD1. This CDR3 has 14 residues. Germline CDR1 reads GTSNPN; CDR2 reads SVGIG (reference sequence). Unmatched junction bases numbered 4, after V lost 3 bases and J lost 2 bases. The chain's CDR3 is CAWRVTGGNYGYTF. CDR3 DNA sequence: TGTGCCTGGAGGGTCACAGGGGGCAACTATGGCTACACCTTC.

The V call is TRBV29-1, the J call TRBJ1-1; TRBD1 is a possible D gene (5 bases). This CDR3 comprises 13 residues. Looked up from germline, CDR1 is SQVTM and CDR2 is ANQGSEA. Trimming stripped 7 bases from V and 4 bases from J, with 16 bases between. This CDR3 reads CSAQAGMATEAFF. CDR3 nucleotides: TGCAGCGCCCAGGCAGGGATGGCCACTGAAGCTTTCTTT.

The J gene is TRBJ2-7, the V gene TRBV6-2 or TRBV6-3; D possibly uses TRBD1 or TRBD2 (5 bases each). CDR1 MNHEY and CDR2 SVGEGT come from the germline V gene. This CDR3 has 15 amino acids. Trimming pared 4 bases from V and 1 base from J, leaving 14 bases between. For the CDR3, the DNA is TGTGCCAGCAGTTTCGTTCGGGGCGCGTCCTACGAGCAGTACTTC. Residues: CASSFVRGASYEQYF.

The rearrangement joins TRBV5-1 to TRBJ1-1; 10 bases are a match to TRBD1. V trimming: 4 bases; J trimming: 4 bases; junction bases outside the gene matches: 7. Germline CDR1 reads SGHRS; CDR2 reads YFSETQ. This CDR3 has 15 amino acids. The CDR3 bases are TGCGCCAGCAGCCGGGACAGGGGATGGGGCACTGAAGCTTTCTTT. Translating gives CASSRDRGWGTEAFF.

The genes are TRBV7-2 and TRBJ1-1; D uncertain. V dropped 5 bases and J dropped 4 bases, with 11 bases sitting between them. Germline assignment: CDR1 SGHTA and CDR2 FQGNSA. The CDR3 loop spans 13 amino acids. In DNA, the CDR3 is TGTGCCAGCAGCCTACTTAGAGGCACTGAAGCTTTCTTT. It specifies CASSLLRGTEAFF.

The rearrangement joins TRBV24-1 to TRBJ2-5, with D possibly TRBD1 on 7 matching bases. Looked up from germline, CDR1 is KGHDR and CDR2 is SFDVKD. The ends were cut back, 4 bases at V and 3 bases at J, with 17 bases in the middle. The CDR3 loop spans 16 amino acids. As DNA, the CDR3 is TGTGCCACCAGTGACACCCGACTAGGACAGGAAGAGACCCAGTACTTC. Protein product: CATSDTRLGQEETQYF.

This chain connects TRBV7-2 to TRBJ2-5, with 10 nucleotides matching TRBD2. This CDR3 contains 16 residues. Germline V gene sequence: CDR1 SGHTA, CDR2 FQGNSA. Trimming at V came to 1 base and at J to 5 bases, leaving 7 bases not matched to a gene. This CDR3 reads CASSLVASGGPETQYF. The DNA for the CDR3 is TGTGCCAGCAGCTTAGTGGCTAGCGGGGGCCCGGAGACCCAGTACTTC.

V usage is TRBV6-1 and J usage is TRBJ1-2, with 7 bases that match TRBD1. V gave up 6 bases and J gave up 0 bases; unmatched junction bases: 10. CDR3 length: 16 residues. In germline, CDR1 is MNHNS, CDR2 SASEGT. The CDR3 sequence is CASSREGQIPNYGYTF. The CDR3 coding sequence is TGTGCCAGCAGCCGAGAGGGACAGATACCTAACTATGGCTACACCTTC.

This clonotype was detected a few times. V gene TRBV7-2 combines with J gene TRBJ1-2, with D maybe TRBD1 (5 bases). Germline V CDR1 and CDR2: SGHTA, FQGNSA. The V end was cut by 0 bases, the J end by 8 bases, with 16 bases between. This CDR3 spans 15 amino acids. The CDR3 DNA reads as TGTGCCAGCAGCTTAGCGTGGCCGGTGGGGGGGGGCTACACCTTC. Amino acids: CASSLAWPVGGGYTF. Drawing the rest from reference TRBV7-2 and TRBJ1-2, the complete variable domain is GAGVSQSPSNKVTEKGKDVELRCDPISGHTALYWYRQSLGQGLEFLIYFQGNSAPDKSGLPSDRFSAERTGGSVSTLTIQRTQQEDSAVYLCASSLAWPVGGGYTFGSGTRLTVV.

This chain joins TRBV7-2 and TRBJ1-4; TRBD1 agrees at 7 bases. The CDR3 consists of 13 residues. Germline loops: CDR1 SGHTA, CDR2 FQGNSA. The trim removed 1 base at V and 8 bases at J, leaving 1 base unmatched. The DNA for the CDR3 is TGTGCCAGCAGCTTAGGCAGGGGGGAAAAACTGTTTTTT. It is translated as CASSLGRGEKLFF.

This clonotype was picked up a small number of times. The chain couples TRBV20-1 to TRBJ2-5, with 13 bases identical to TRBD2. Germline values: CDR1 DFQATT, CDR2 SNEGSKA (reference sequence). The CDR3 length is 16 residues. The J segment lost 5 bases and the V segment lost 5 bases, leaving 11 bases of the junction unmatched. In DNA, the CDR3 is TGCAGTGCTGGGGGACTAGCGGGGAAGAGGGGTGAGACCCAGTACTTC. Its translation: CSAGGLAGKRGETQYF.

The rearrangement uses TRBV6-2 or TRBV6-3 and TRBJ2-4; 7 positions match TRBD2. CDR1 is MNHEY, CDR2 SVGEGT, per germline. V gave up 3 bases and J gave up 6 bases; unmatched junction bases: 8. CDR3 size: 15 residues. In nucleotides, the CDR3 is TGTGCCAGCAGTTATACGAGCGGGACGTTAAACATTCAGTACTTC. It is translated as CASSYTSGTLNIQYF.

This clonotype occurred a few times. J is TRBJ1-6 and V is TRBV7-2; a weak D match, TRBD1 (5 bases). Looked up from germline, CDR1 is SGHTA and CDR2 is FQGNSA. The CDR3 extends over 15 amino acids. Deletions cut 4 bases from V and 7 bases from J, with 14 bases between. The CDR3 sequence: CASSYTGTKNSPLHF. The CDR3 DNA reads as TGTGCCAGCAGCTATACCGGGACTAAAAATTCACCCCTCCACTTT. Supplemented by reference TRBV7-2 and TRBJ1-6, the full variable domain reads GAGVSQSPSNKVTEKGKDVELRCDPISGHTALYWYRQSLGQGLEFLIYFQGNSAPDKSGLPSDRFSAERTGGSVSTLTIQRTQQEDSAVYLCASSYTGTKNSPLHFGNGTRLTVT.

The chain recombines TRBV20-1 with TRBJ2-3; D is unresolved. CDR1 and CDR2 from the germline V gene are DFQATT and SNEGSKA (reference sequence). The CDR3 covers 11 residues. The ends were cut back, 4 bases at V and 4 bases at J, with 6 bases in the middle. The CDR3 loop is CSAKTSDTQYF. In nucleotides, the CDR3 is TGCAGTGCTAAAACTTCAGATACGCAGTATTTT.